This entry is about one T cell receptor (beta chain). These data are taken from a study of T-cell reconstitution after alpha-beta-depleted transplantation in children. The TCRbeta library incorporated unique molecular identifiers. TCRdb independently ran MiXCR on the PCR reads; one entry per CDR3 protein. The sample yields about 410,000 distinct CDR3 sequences, roughly 22% seen once. The CDR3 is 16 residues long. The germline CDR1 and CDR2 sequences are MGHRA and YSYEKL. V was trimmed by 3 bases and J by 3 bases, leaving 14 bases between them. The sequencing used PBMCs from the stem cell graft donor, collected from the stem cell graft. This clonotype was obtained from a human donor who donated a stem cell graft to a child with acute myeloid leukemia. The chain employs TRBV4-1 and TRBJ2-2, with D perhaps TRBD1 (6 bases). The CDR3: CASSQTGLGDTGELFF. The CDR3 DNA reads TGCGCCAGCAGCCAGACAGGTCTTGGGGACACCGGGGAGCTGTTTTTT.